Below, 29 T cell receptor beta chains from the same sample are listed, as sequenced in a study of OX40 agonist ivuxolimab in advanced cancers. The table came from immunoSEQ multiplex PCR; TCRdb's copy has only in-frame clones and leaves some out. The sample contains roughly 10,000 clones, approximately 87% of which appear only once. Specimen: CD4+ or CD8+ T cells sorted from blood, collected in a trial of the OX40 agonist ivuxolimab. These receptors were obtained from an adult with an advanced solid tumor such as melanoma, head and neck, liver or kidney cancer.

V is TRBV19 and J is TRBJ2-1, with D tentatively TRBD1 or TRBD2 (6 bases each). The CDR3 length is 15 residues. V lost 1 base and J lost 5, with 12 bases in between. Germline CDR1 LNHDA, CDR2 SQIVND (reference sequence). CDR3 sequence reads: CASSIVSRGHNEQFF. The DNA of the CDR3 is TGTGCCAGTAGTATAGTATCTCGGGGGCACAATGAGCAGTTCTTC. The full variable domain, completed using reference TRBV19 and TRBJ2-1, is DGGITQSPKYLFRKEGQNVTLSCEQNLNHDAMYWYRQDPGQGLRLIYYSQIVNDFQKGDIAEGYSVSREKKESFPLTVTSAQKNPTAFYLCASSIVSRGHNEQFFGPGTRLTVL.

V is TRBV11-2 and J is TRBJ2-7, with D perhaps TRBD1 (6 bases). CDR1 and CDR2 from the germline V gene are SGHAT and FQNNGV. The length of the CDR3 is 15 residues. V was trimmed by 5 bases and J by 1 base, leaving 15 bases between them. The CDR3 DNA is TGTGCCAGCAGCGTCCGGACAGAGGGTTCCTACGAGCAGTACTTC. Translation gives CASSVRTEGSYEQYF.

This chain connects TRBV9 to TRBJ2-2, with D possibly matching TRBD2 (7 bases). The germline V and J ends were trimmed by 4 bases and 0 bases, with 10 bases remaining between them. The CDR3 runs to 15 residues. Germline V CDR1 and CDR2: SGDLS, YYNGEE. The CDR3 DNA reads as TGTGCCAGCAGCAGGGGGGGCGCGAACACCGGGGAGCTGTTTTTT. Its translation: CASSRGGANTGELFF.

By its share, this clone is large. The chain is built from TRBV7-9 and TRBJ2-5, with D possibly being TRBD1 (6 bases). Looked up from germline, CDR1 is SEHNR and CDR2 is FQNEAQ (reference sequence). V lost 7 bases and J lost 2, with 14 bases in between. This CDR3 spans 14 amino acids. Written as DNA, the CDR3 is TGTGCCAGCACCGAAACAGGGCGGCAAGAGACCCAGTACTTC. Translated, it gives CASTETGRQETQYF.

The J gene is TRBJ2-1, the V gene TRBV5-6, with 10 bases that match TRBD1. This CDR3 has 14 residues. Germline CDR1 is SGHDT and CDR2 is YYEEEE. J was trimmed by 10 bases and V by 4 bases; bases with no gene match: 8. In DNA form, the CDR3 reads TGTGCCAGCAGCCCGGGACAGGGGAGATTGGAGCAGTTCTTC. Translated, it gives CASSPGQGRLEQFF.

The V gene is TRBV9, the J gene TRBJ2-2; D not resolved. With 6 bases removed from V and 2 bases from J, the gap between germline ends came to 5 bases. The CDR3 has 12 amino acids. Germline V lookup: CDR1 SGDLS, CDR2 YYNGEE. Here the CDR3 reads CASTGNTGELFF. The CDR3 DNA reads TGTGCCAGCACTGGAAACACCGGGGAGCTGTTTTTT.

This rearrangement joins TRBV7-7 to TRBJ2-1; TRBD1 matches at 8 bases. J gave up 4 bases and V 5 bases, and 7 bases lay outside the gene matches. There are 15 residues in the CDR3. Germline CDR1 reads SSHAT; CDR2 reads FNYEAQ (reference sequence). CDR3 sequence reads: CASSPATGVYNEQFF. The CDR3 region has the DNA TGTGCCAGCAGCCCGGCGACAGGGGTGTACAATGAGCAGTTCTTC.

The chain has TRBV7-9 and TRBJ2-7; D gene ambiguous. The CDR3 runs 13 residues. The ends were cut back, 4 bases at V and 0 bases at J, with 7 bases in the middle. CDR1 and CDR2 from the germline V gene are SEHNR and FQNEAQ (reference sequence). CDR3 DNA: TGTGCCAGCAGCTCGATCGTCTCCTACGAGCAGTACTTC. Amino acids: CASSSIVSYEQYF. Full variable domain (remainder filled in from reference TRBV7-9 and TRBJ2-7): DTGVSQNPRHKITKRGQNVTFRCDPISEHNRLYWYRQTLGQGPEFLTYFQNEAQLEKSRLLSDRFSAERPKGSFSTLEIQRTEQGDSAMYLCASSSIVSYEQYFGPGTRLTVT.

This clone is a singleton in its sample. The chain carries TRBV7-2 and TRBJ2-7; a possible D gene is TRBD2 (6 bases). CDR3 length: 16 amino acids. The germline CDR1 and CDR2 sequences are SGHTA and FQGNSA. Trimming removed 1 base from V and 1 base from J, with 14 bases in between. The CDR3 DNA is TGTGCCAGCAGCTTAGGATATGGCCGGGGGTCCTACGAGCAGTACTTC. Protein product: CASSLGYGRGSYEQYF.

The chain couples TRBV19 to TRBJ1-1, with D perhaps matching TRBD1 (6 bases). Trimming cost V 6 bases and J 1 base, with 9 bases left between them. Germline V CDR1 and CDR2: LNHDA, SQIVND (reference sequence). The CDR3 has 13 residues. The DNA of the CDR3 is TGTGCCAGTAGCGTGACAGGGAACACTGAAGCTTTCTTT. As protein: CASSVTGNTEAFF.

The chain employs TRBV27 and TRBJ2-5; D gene unclear. The germline gives CDR1 MNHEY, CDR2 SMNVEV (reference sequence). The ends were cut back, 5 bases at V and 2 bases at J, with 12 bases in the middle. This CDR3 is built from 14 residues. CDR3 sequence reads: CASSPIPIQETQYF. The CDR3 bases are TGTGCCAGCAGTCCCATACCCATTCAAGAGACCCAGTACTTC.

V gene TRBV27 combines with J gene TRBJ2-7, with 7 positions matching TRBD2. The V and J ends lost 5 bases and 4 bases, in that order; junction bases with no gene match: 5. Germline loops: CDR1 MNHEY, CDR2 SMNVEV (reference sequence). The CDR3 has 13 residues. The CDR3 protein is CASSPLAGYEQYF. The CDR3 DNA is TGTGCCAGCAGTCCCTTAGCGGGTTACGAGCAGTACTTC.

The V call is TRBV6-4, the J call TRBJ2-1, with 9 bases that match TRBD1. The CDR3 loop spans 16 amino acids. Trimming cost V 0 bases and J 3 bases; bases outside gene matches: 3. CDR1 MRHNA and CDR2 SNTAGT come from the germline V gene. CDR3 loop: CASSDSGTGNYNEQFF. CDR3 sequence (DNA): TGTGCCAGCAGTGACTCCGGGACAGGGAACTACAATGAGCAGTTCTTC.

The chain recombines TRBV5-6 with TRBJ2-7, with a possible D match to TRBD2 (6 bases). This CDR3 is built from 14 residues. Germline loops: CDR1 SGHDT, CDR2 YYEEEE. V lost 0 bases and J lost 0, with 7 bases in between. The CDR3 DNA sequence: TGTGCCAGCAGCTTGGTGGGGGGCTCCTACGAGCAGTACTTC. This encodes CASSLVGGSYEQYF. Full variable domain (remainder filled in from reference TRBV5-6 and TRBJ2-7): DAGVTQSPTHLIKTRGQQVTLRCSPKSGHDTVSWYQQALGQGPQFIFQYYEEEERQRGNFPDRFSGHQFPNYSSELNVNALLLGDSALYLCASSLVGGSYEQYFGPGTRLTVT.

The count of this clone is one. J is TRBJ2-7 and V is TRBV19; no reliable D call. This CDR3 is 14 amino acids long. Germline V gene lookup returns CDR1 LNHDA and CDR2 SQIVND (reference sequence). The ends were cut back, 3 bases at V and 5 bases at J, with 14 bases in the middle. The CDR3 sequence is CASSMGAPPNEQYF. In DNA form, the CDR3 reads TGTGCCAGTAGTATGGGCGCACCTCCCAACGAGCAGTACTTC.

The sample holds one count of this clone. V usage is TRBV11-3 and J usage is TRBJ2-7; tentative D call: TRBD2 (6 bases). Trimming took 0 bases from V and 12 from J, leaving 9 bases between them. The length of the CDR3 is 11 residues. Germline lookup yields CDR1 SGHNT and CDR2 YENEEA. The CDR3 is CASSLEGGRYF. CDR3 DNA: TGTGCCAGCAGCTTAGAGGGAGGTCGGTACTTC.

V usage is TRBV7-9 and J usage is TRBJ2-1; no reliable D call. CDR1 is SEHNR and CDR2 is FQNEAQ in the germline V gene (reference sequence). The V gene lost 4 bases and the J gene lost 8 bases, with 15 bases spanning the gap. The CDR3 is 14 amino acids. The CDR3 DNA reads as TGTGCCAGCAGCTCCGCCCCCTCTTCTTATGAGCAGTTCTTC. It translates to CASSSAPSSYEQFF.

As concerns this clone: The junction differs from germline at one of its ends, possibly a read error. The chain combines TRBV27 with TRBJ2-4, with a possible D match to TRBD2 (6 bases). CDR3 size: 13 residues. From germline, CDR1 is MNHEY and CDR2 SMNVEV (reference sequence). CDR3 bases: TGTGCCGGCAGTCCCCAGGGAGGAAACATTCAGTACTTC. Its protein product is CAGSPQGGNIQYF.

The J gene is TRBJ2-7, the V gene TRBV6-1; 7 positions match TRBD1. This CDR3 comprises 14 residues. J lost 3 bases, V lost 6 bases, and 8 bases had no gene match. CDR1 and CDR2 from the germline V gene are MNHNS and SASEGT. In nucleotides, the CDR3 is TGTGCCAGCAGGGAACTGGGACAGAGCTACGAGCAGTACTTC. This sequence encodes CASRELGQSYEQYF.

The rearrangement joins TRBV5-8 to TRBJ2-3; 9 nucleotides agree with TRBD2. V dropped 7 bases and J dropped 1; count of bases not matched to a gene: 10. Germline values: CDR1 SGHTS, CDR2 YDEGEE. This CDR3 comprises 16 residues. CDR3 loop: CASEPGLARGTDTQYF. The CDR3 DNA reads as TGTGCCAGCGAACCGGGACTAGCAAGGGGCACAGATACGCAGTATTTT.

In this sample, this clone turned up once. The chain couples TRBV29-1 to TRBJ2-1; the D gene is possibly TRBD2 (5 bases). V lost 3 bases, J lost 1 base, and 10 bases lay in between. CDR1 and CDR2 (germline): SQVTM, ANQGSEA. The CDR3 has 14 residues. The CDR3 spells CSVESRESYNEQFF. The CDR3 DNA reads TGCAGCGTTGAGTCCCGGGAATCCTACAATGAGCAGTTCTTC.

V and J are TRBV27 and TRBJ1-1, with 8 bases lining up with TRBD1. The CDR3 contains 13 residues. Trimming took 7 bases from V and 2 from J; bases not matched to a gene: 3. CDR1 and CDR2 (germline): MNHEY, SMNVEV (reference sequence). The CDR3 loop reads CASTGQGNTEAFF. Written as DNA, the CDR3 is TGTGCCAGCACCGGACAGGGTAACACTGAAGCTTTCTTT.

This clone was found a few times. V gene TRBV2 combines with J gene TRBJ1-2, with D maybe TRBD1 (6 bases). Germline CDR1 reads SNHLY; CDR2 reads FYNNEI. This CDR3 has 14 amino acids. Trimming shortened V by 6 bases and J by 3 bases, and 14 bases separated the two germline ends. CDR3 amino acids: CASRWTDDYYGYTF. Here the CDR3 DNA reads TGTGCCAGCAGATGGACAGACGACTACTATGGCTACACCTTC.

The CDR3 here is CASSFRQGVRESYEQYF. The DNA for the CDR3 is TGTGCCAGCAGTTTCCGACAGGGGGTACGAGAGTCCTACGAGCAGTACTTC. The rearrangement joins TRBV27 to TRBJ2-7; 9 bases line up with TRBD1. The CDR3 extends over 17 amino acids. Germline CDR1 and CDR2: MNHEY and SMNVEV (reference sequence). V shed 3 bases and J 1 base; nucleotides not matched to a gene: 10.

The chain links TRBV5-1 to TRBJ2-3, with D unresolved. This CDR3 spans 16 amino acids. Germline values: CDR1 SGHRS, CDR2 YFSETQ. Trimming stripped 1 base from V and 0 bases from J, with 12 bases between. The CDR3 sequence is CASSLLSPSSTDTQYF. For the CDR3, the DNA is TGCGCCAGCAGCTTGTTAAGTCCAAGCAGCACAGATACGCAGTATTTT.

The gene calls are TRBV16 and TRBJ1-4; TRBD1 is a possible D gene (6 bases). Germline loops: CDR1 KGHSY, CDR2 FQNENV. The CDR3 totals 16 residues. V lost 0 bases, J lost 5 bases, and 13 bases lay in between. The CDR3 DNA reads as TGTGCCAGCAGCCAATCGGGGTCAACAGGGAATGAAAAACTGTTTTTT. Translation: CASSQSGSTGNEKLFF.

J is TRBJ1-1 and V is TRBV5-6; D unclear. Germline CDR1 reads SGHDT; CDR2 reads YYEEEE. The ends were cut back, 1 base at V and 0 bases at J, with 10 bases in the middle. This CDR3 region has 15 residues. The CDR3 spells CASSLIRSLNTEAFF. The CDR3 bases are TGTGCCAGCAGCTTGATAAGGAGCCTGAACACTGAAGCTTTCTTT.

This chain uses TRBV19 with TRBJ2-3; D might be TRBD2 (5 bases). Between the trimmed V and J ends, which lost 6 bases and 6 bases, there was a span of 13 bases. CDR1 is LNHDA, CDR2 SQIVND, per germline (reference sequence). The CDR3 covers 13 residues. CDR3 region: CASSDRGWDTQYF. CDR3 nucleotides: TGTGCCAGTAGCGACCGCGGGTGGGATACGCAGTATTTT.

The chain recombines TRBV5-1 with TRBJ2-5; D call uncertain. Trimming took off 4 bases at V and 5 bases at J, with 15 bases between the two ends. The CDR3 sequence is 14 residues long. The germline gives CDR1 SGHRS, CDR2 YFSETQ. CDR3 loop: CASSLDLIWETQYF. Written as DNA, the CDR3 is TGCGCCAGCAGCCTCGACTTAATCTGGGAGACCCAGTACTTC.